A single sample gave rise to the 20 T cell receptor beta chains below, sequenced in a study of shared clonotypes between healthy human individuals. Assay used: immunoSEQ multiplex PCR; TCRdb lists only in-frame clones, some missing. The data hold 2 million to 2.5 million clones, with over 85% observed a single time. What was sequenced was naive CD4+ T cells from PBMCs. Subset reported: CD45RA+ positively selected. These receptors were obtained from a young man in good health. Some clones in this sample may be carry-over from other donors' samples.

V usage is TRBV19 and J usage is TRBJ1-5; 10 bases are a match to TRBD1. The CDR3 is 17 residues long. Germline V gene data show CDR1 as LNHDA and CDR2 as SQIVND (reference sequence). With V trimmed by 4 bases and J by 2 bases, 8 bases remained unmatched. CDR3 amino acids: CASSTRDRGFGNQPQHF. The CDR3 nucleotides read TGTGCCAGTAGTACCCGGGACAGGGGTTTCGGCAATCAGCCCCAGCATTTT.

This clone was seen only once. The V and J genes are TRBV7-3 and TRBJ2-7; D is undetermined. V lost 3 bases, J lost 3 bases, and 9 bases lay in between. Germline CDR1 is SGHTA and CDR2 is FQGTGA. This CDR3 is built from 13 residues. CDR3 residues: CASSFHIGYEQYF. CDR3 DNA sequence: TGTGCCAGCAGCTTCCATATCGGCTACGAGCAGTACTTC. Full variable domain (rest looked up from reference TRBV7-3 and TRBJ2-7): GAGVSQTPSNKVTEKGKYVELRCDPISGHTALYWYRQSLGQGPEFLIYFQGTGAADDSGLPNDRFFAVRPEGSVSTLKIQRTERGDSAVYLCASSFHIGYEQYFGPGTRLTVT.

In regard to this clone: Other DNA sequences in this sample translate to the same CDR3. V usage is TRBV5-1 and J usage is TRBJ2-3; 11 bases match TRBD2. CDR1 and CDR2 (germline): SGHRS, YFSETQ. V was pared by 4 bases and J by 0 bases, with 7 bases of the junction left unmatched. The CDR3 is 17 residues long. Here the CDR3 DNA reads TGCGCCAGCAGCCCGGGGACTAGCGGAACTAGCACAGATACGCAGTATTTT. As protein: CASSPGTSGTSTDTQYF. Based on the CDR3 plus reference TRBV5-1 and TRBJ2-3, the full variable domain is KAGVTQTPRYLIKTRGQQVTLSCSPISGHRSVSWYQQTPGQGLQFLFEYFSETQRNKGNFPGRFSGRQFSNSRSEMNVSTLELGDSALYLCASSPGTSGTSTDTQYFGPGTRLTVL.

The genes are TRBV29-1 and TRBJ1-1; D call uncertain. Germline V gene sequence: CDR1 SQVTM, CDR2 ANQGSEA. There are 12 residues in the CDR3. With 7 bases removed from V and 0 bases from J, the gap between germline ends came to 9 bases. The CDR3 DNA reads as TGCAGCGGACTCGGGATGAACACTGAAGCTTTCTTT. It encodes CSGLGMNTEAFF.

The rearrangement joins TRBV27 to TRBJ2-5; D may match TRBD1 or TRBD2 (7 bases each). The CDR3 sequence is 15 residues long. Germline-derived CDR1 and CDR2 are MNHEY and SMNVEV (reference sequence). Trimming took 6 bases from V and 9 from J, leaving 23 bases between them. CDR3 in DNA: TGTGCCAGCAGCCCACGGACCCAGGGGGGAGGGGCCCAGTACTTC. Its protein is CASSPRTQGGGAQYF.

The chain carries TRBV19 and TRBJ1-5, with 7 bases aligning to TRBD1. The V gene end was trimmed by 9 bases and the J gene end by 1 base; junction bases not matched to a gene: 12. The CDR3 is 16 residues long. Germline CDR1 reads LNHDA; CDR2 reads SQIVND (reference sequence). The CDR3 region is CASLTTGDSSNQPQHF. The DNA of the CDR3 is TGTGCCAGCCTTACCACAGGGGATTCAAGCAATCAGCCCCAGCATTTT.

The rearrangement joins TRBV2 to TRBJ2-1; maybe TRBD2 (5 bases). The CDR3 sequence is 12 residues long. Germline V gene lookup returns CDR1 SNHLY and CDR2 FYNNEI. Trimming left V 8 bases short and J 4 bases short, with 9 bases between. In DNA, the CDR3 is TGTGCCAGCGGAGGCTATTACAATGAGCAGTTCTTC. The encoded protein is CASGGYYNEQFF.

This clone has only one observation. This chain connects TRBV5-1 to TRBJ2-3, with TRBD2 matching over 16 bases. Unmatched junction bases numbered 8, after V lost 5 bases and J lost 5 bases. This CDR3 spans 17 amino acids. Germline V gene lookup returns CDR1 SGHRS and CDR2 YFSETQ. The CDR3 bases are TGCGCCAGCAGTACCGGGACTAGCGGGAGGGCCGGAGATACGCAGTATTTT. This gives the protein CASSTGTSGRAGDTQYF.

The genes are TRBV5-4 and TRBJ2-1; 8 nucleotides line up with TRBD2. CDR1 SGHNT and CDR2 YYREEE come from the germline V gene (reference sequence). The CDR3 length is 17 residues. The V segment lost 0 bases and the J segment 7 bases; nucleotides outside the gene matches: 12. DNA of the CDR3: TGTGCCAGCAGCTTGGCCGGCGGGAGGTCGGTTACGAATGAGCAGTTCTTC. The encoded protein is CASSLAGGRSVTNEQFF.

Remarks on this clone: Other DNA sequences from this sample encode an identical CDR3 as well. V gene TRBV7-3 combines with J gene TRBJ2-3; the D gene is possibly TRBD1 (5 bases). With 2 bases removed from V and 2 bases from J, the gap between germline ends came to 8 bases. The germline gives CDR1 SGHTA, CDR2 FQGTGA. The CDR3 is made up of 14 amino acids. This CDR3 reads CASSLGRATDTQYF. CDR3 DNA: TGTGCCAGCAGCTTAGGCAGGGCCACAGATACGCAGTATTTT.

The chain couples TRBV7-3 to TRBJ1-1; D gene ambiguous. V was shortened by 1 base and J by 7 bases, with 10 bases between the two germline ends. Germline CDR1 is SGHTA and CDR2 is FQGTGA. CDR3 length equals 13 residues. CDR3 DNA sequence: TGTGCCAGCAGCTTAAGTCCCTCTGGTGAAGCTTTCTTT. Protein sequence: CASSLSPSGEAFF.

The chain carries TRBV7-9 and TRBJ2-7; maybe TRBD2 (6 bases). The germline gives CDR1 SEHNR, CDR2 FQNEAQ (reference sequence). V was trimmed by 2 bases and J by 3 bases, leaving 23 bases between them. This CDR3 contains 18 residues. CDR3 coding DNA: TGTGCCAGCAGCTTATCCCTCGACACCGCGGGGCTTGACTACGAGCAGTACTTC. This gives the protein CASSLSLDTAGLDYEQYF. The complete variable domain, with remaining parts taken from reference TRBV7-9 and TRBJ2-7, reads DTGVSQNPRHKITKRGQNVTFRCDPISEHNRLYWYRQTLGQGPEFLTYFQNEAQLEKSRLLSDRFSAERPKGSFSTLEIQRTEQGDSAMYLCASSLSLDTAGLDYEQYFGPGTRLTVT.

This chain links TRBV28 with TRBJ1-2; 9 bases are shared with TRBD1. Trimming took 4 bases from V and 7 from J; bases not matched to a gene: 7. This CDR3 spans 14 amino acids. Germline V gene lookup returns CDR1 MDHEN and CDR2 SYDVKM. The CDR3 nucleotides read TGTGCCAGCAGTTCACGGACAGGGGAAAGTGGCTACACCTTC. Translated: CASSSRTGESGYTF.

The chain joins TRBV29-1 to TRBJ1-1, with a possible D match to TRBD1 (5 bases). CDR1 is SQVTM, CDR2 ANQGSEA, per germline. V lost 4 bases and J 4 bases, leaving 13 bases between the germline ends. The CDR3 has 13 amino acids. The CDR3 loop is CSVAGRASTEAFF. Written as DNA, the CDR3 is TGCAGCGTTGCGGGCAGGGCCAGCACTGAAGCTTTCTTT.

Here the CDR3 reads CASSPYTSGRVKQYF. CDR3 DNA sequence: TGCGCCAGCAGCCCATATACTAGCGGGAGGGTCAAGCAGTACTTC. V is TRBV5-1 and J is TRBJ2-7; the match to TRBD2 covers 13 bases. The CDR3 has 15 amino acids. Looked up from germline, CDR1 is SGHRS and CDR2 is YFSETQ. V was pared by 4 bases and J by 8 bases, with 9 bases of the junction left unmatched. The full variable domain, its missing parts supplied by reference TRBV5-1 and TRBJ2-7, is KAGVTQTPRYLIKTRGQQVTLSCSPISGHRSVSWYQQTPGQGLQFLFEYFSETQRNKGNFPGRFSGRQFSNSRSEMNVSTLELGDSALYLCASSPYTSGRVKQYFGPGTRLTVT.

This clone appeared a few times. J is TRBJ2-1 and V is TRBV19, with 9 nucleotides matching TRBD2. Germline CDR1 LNHDA, CDR2 SQIVND (reference sequence). V lost 3 bases to trimming and J lost 7 bases; unmatched junction nucleotides: 7. The CDR3 has 15 amino acids. DNA of the CDR3: TGTGCCAGTAGTATGGTTGGACTAGCGAATAATGAGCAGTTCTTC. This encodes CASSMVGLANNEQFF.

The chain is built from TRBV30 and TRBJ2-5, with a tentative D call TRBD1 (6 bases). Germline V gene lookup returns CDR1 GTSNPN and CDR2 SVGIG (reference sequence). V was pared by 3 bases and J by 5 bases, with 7 bases between. This CDR3 is 11 amino acids long. The CDR3 is CAWSQGETQYF. CDR3 coding DNA: TGTGCCTGGAGCCAGGGGGAGACCCAGTACTTC.

The chain joins TRBV5-6 to TRBJ2-7; 9 bases agree with TRBD1. CDR3 size: 14 residues. V shed 0 bases and J 6 bases; nucleotides not matched to a gene: 4. CDR1 is SGHDT and CDR2 is YYEEEE in the germline V gene. Here the CDR3 DNA reads TGTGCCAGCAGCTTGGGGGACAGGGTCCCCGAGCAGTACTTC. Translation: CASSLGDRVPEQYF.

CDR3 in DNA: TGTGCCAGCAGTCAGGGACAGCCATATGGCTACACCTTC. Protein product: CASSQGQPYGYTF. This chain joins TRBV2 and TRBJ1-2; 7 nucleotides agree with TRBD1. This CDR3 is 13 amino acids long. The junction had 5 bases not matched to a gene; V was cut back by 5 bases and J by 5 bases. The germline gives CDR1 SNHLY, CDR2 FYNNEI.

Comment on this clone: At the DNA level, this CDR3 is encoded by other sequences in the same sample as well. This sequence joins TRBV6-1 and TRBJ1-2; D perhaps matches TRBD1 (6 bases). Germline values: CDR1 MNHNS, CDR2 SASEGT. The length of the CDR3 is 14 residues. V was shortened by 0 bases and J by 4 bases, with 9 bases between the two germline ends. CDR3 DNA sequence: TGTGCCAGCAGTGAAGCGCAGGGGCCCTATGGCTACACCTTC. Its protein product is CASSEAQGPYGYTF.